The 17 T cell receptor beta chains listed next were all sequenced from one sample in a study of T-cell reconstitution after alpha-beta-depleted transplantation in children. Unique molecular identifiers featured in how the TCRbeta library was prepared. TCRdb itself ran the PCR reads through MiXCR, one entry per CDR3 protein. The sample records 200,000 to 250,000 distinct CDR3 sequences, under 13% being singletons. The material was PBMCs, obtained before TCRalphabeta/CD19-depleted stem cell transplant. These receptor sequences come from a child less than two years old with acute myeloid leukemia, due to receive a stem cell transplant.

At least ten counts were recorded for this clonotype. The chain is built from TRBV5-1 and TRBJ2-1; the match to TRBD2 covers 12 bases. The CDR3 runs to 15 residues. The trim removed 4 bases at V and 7 bases at J, leaving 6 bases unmatched. Germline V gives CDR1 SGHRS, CDR2 YFSETQ. The CDR3 region is CASSIWTSGKNEQFF. CDR3 nucleotide sequence: TGCGCCAGCAGCATATGGACTAGCGGGAAAAATGAGCAGTTCTTC.

This clonotype came up many times. The CDR3 nucleotides are TGTGCCAGCAGGACCGGGACGGAAACCTACGAGCAGTACTTC. Translation: CASRTGTETYEQYF. This sequence joins TRBV28 and TRBJ2-7; D is perhaps TRBD1 or TRBD2 (5 bases each). V lost 6 bases, J lost 2 bases, and 14 bases lay in between. The length of the CDR3 is 14 residues. Looked up from germline, CDR1 is MDHEN and CDR2 is SYDVKM.

About this clonotype: A single base separates this from a much larger clone, so it may be a read error. The J gene is TRBJ2-1, the V gene TRBV5-1; tentative D call: TRBD1 (5 bases). CDR1 SGHRS and CDR2 YFSETQ come from the germline V gene. The V gene lost 4 bases and the J gene lost 7 bases, with 18 bases spanning the gap. The length of the CDR3 is 15 residues. The CDR3 nucleotides are TGCGCCAGCAGCGCAACCCCTGGCAGGGCAAATGAGCAGTTCTTC. This codes for CASSATPGRANEQFF. Using reference TRBV5-1 and TRBJ2-1 for the parts outside the CDR3, the full variable domain is KAGVTQTPRYLIKTRGQQVTLSCSPISGHRSVSWYQQTPGQGLQFLFEYFSETQRNKGNFPGRFSGRQFSNSRSEMNVSTLELGDSALYLCASSATPGRANEQFFGPGTRLTVL.

This clonotype has ten or more counts. V usage is TRBV5-1 and J usage is TRBJ1-4, with a weak D call TRBD1 (5 bases). The germline V gene has CDR1 SGHRS and CDR2 YFSETQ. The CDR3 spans 15 residues. V was shortened by 4 bases and J by 8 bases, with 18 bases between the two germline ends. The CDR3 nucleotides read TGCGCCAGCAGCCCCGGGACGGGCCTCGGGGAAAAACTGTTTTTT. Amino acids: CASSPGTGLGEKLFF.

This clonotype has a count of ten or more. V and J are TRBV29-1 and TRBJ2-7; D remains unclear. V lost 5 bases and J lost 2, with 10 bases in between. There are 12 residues in the CDR3. Germline V gives CDR1 SQVTM, CDR2 ANQGSEA. CDR3 sequence (DNA): TGCAGCGTTTTTGGTCAAGCCTACGAGCAGTACTTC. Translation gives CSVFGQAYEQYF.

With respect to this clonotype: Given a much more abundant clone one base away, this may be a read error. The chain has TRBV9 and TRBJ2-3, with D tentatively TRBD2 (5 bases). There are 17 residues in the CDR3. Per the germline V gene, CDR1 is SGDLS and CDR2 is YYNGEE. V shed 0 bases and J shed 0 bases, with 14 bases lying between them. Here the CDR3 DNA reads TGTGCCAGCAGCGTAGGGCTAGAGGGTCGCAGCACAGATACGCAGTATTTT. Translation: CASSVGLEGRSTDTQYF.

Many counts were recorded for this clonotype. V and J are TRBV12-3 or TRBV12-4 and TRBJ1-3; D is uncertain. With 7 bases removed from V and 7 bases from J, the gap between germline ends came to 17 bases. This CDR3 region has 14 residues. In nucleotides, the CDR3 is TGTGCCAGCATCCACGGCGCCATAGCGAACACCATATATTTT. Amino acid sequence: CASIHGAIANTIYF.

This clonotype showed up many times. The chain is built from TRBV20-1 and TRBJ2-3; perhaps TRBD2 as D (5 bases). The CDR3 is 14 residues long. Trimming left V 0 bases short and J 5 bases short, with 12 bases between. CDR1 DFQATT and CDR2 SNEGSKA come from the germline V gene (reference sequence). The CDR3 nucleotides are TGCAGTGCTAGAGATTCAAGCGGCCGAGATACGCAGTATTTT. Translated, it gives CSARDSSGRDTQYF.

Comments on this clonotype: A much larger clone sits a single nucleotide away, making a read error possible. J is TRBJ2-1 and V is TRBV18; 9 bases agree with TRBD2. Germline-derived CDR1 and CDR2 are KGHSH and LQKENI. CDR3 size: 15 residues. The chain's CDR3 is CGSSQETSGYNEQFF. CDR3 sequence (DNA): TGTGGCAGCTCTCAGGAGACTAGCGGATACAATGAGCAGTTCTTC.

This clonotype has ten or more counts. The chain employs TRBV7-2 and TRBJ2-3; no clear D. The CDR3 consists of 16 residues. The germline V and J ends were trimmed by 5 bases and 0 bases, with 15 bases remaining between them. Germline V gives CDR1 SGHTA, CDR2 FQGNSA. CDR3 DNA sequence: TGTGCCAGCAGCCCCCAGCCACAGTCGAGCACAGATACGCAGTATTTT. This encodes CASSPQPQSSTDTQYF. The entire variable domain, with the rest obtained from reference TRBV7-2 and TRBJ2-3, is as follows: GAGVSQSPSNKVTEKGKDVELRCDPISGHTALYWYRQSLGQGLEFLIYFQGNSAPDKSGLPSDRFSAERTGGSVSTLTIQRTQQEDSAVYLCASSPQPQSSTDTQYFGPGTRLTVL.

This clonotype has at least ten counts. The V gene is TRBV3-1, the J gene TRBJ2-1; perhaps TRBD2 as D (5 bases). The CDR3 loop spans 16 amino acids. Per germline, CDR1 LGHDT and CDR2 YNNKEL (reference sequence). Trimming cost V 4 bases and J 3 bases, with 16 bases left between them. DNA for the CDR3: TGTGCCAGCAGCCTAGACCCGTCCCGGGACTACAATGAGCAGTTCTTC. This codes for CASSLDPSRDYNEQFF.

The chain couples TRBV3-1 to TRBJ2-7; 9 bases map to TRBD2. Germline-derived CDR1 and CDR2 are LGHDT and YNNKEL (reference sequence). This CDR3 has 21 amino acids. J gave up 1 base and V 6 bases, and 25 bases lay outside the gene matches. The CDR3 coding sequence is TGTGCCAGCAGTCCGACGAGAGGAAAGGTCAGCGGGGGGTCCCATTCCTACGAGCAGTACTTC. Protein product: CASSPTRGKVSGGSHSYEQYF.

This clonotype was counted ten times or more. V and J are TRBV5-1 and TRBJ1-1; the match to TRBD1 covers 9 bases. The CDR3 totals 15 residues. V shed 4 bases, J shed 2 bases, and the junction held 6 bases outside the gene matches. Looked up from germline, CDR1 is SGHRS and CDR2 is YFSETQ. The CDR3 loop is CASSDPGQGNTEAFF. DNA of the CDR3: TGCGCCAGCAGCGACCCGGGACAGGGAAACACTGAAGCTTTCTTT.

This clonotype was counted ten times or more. CDR3 sequence (DNA): TGTGCCAGCAGTGAGGGGGGGGTTAGCAATGAGCAGTTCTTC. Translation gives CASSEGGVSNEQFF. J is TRBJ2-1 and V is TRBV25-1; 7 positions agree with TRBD2. With 3 bases clipped from V and 6 bases from J, the junction kept 5 bases outside the gene matches. The germline V gene encodes CDR1 MGHDK and CDR2 SYGVNS. The CDR3 has 14 amino acids.

This clonotype has at least ten counts. This chain uses TRBV29-1 with TRBJ1-1, with 7 nucleotides matching TRBD1. The CDR3 is 13 residues long. Germline assignment: CDR1 SQVTM and CDR2 ANQGSEA. The ends lost 6 bases at V and 4 bases at J; junction bases unmatched: 8. CDR3 DNA: TGCAGCGTGAACAGGGGCATGGGCACTGAAGCTTTCTTT. It translates to CSVNRGMGTEAFF.

At least ten counts were recorded for this clonotype. The chain employs TRBV7-8 and TRBJ1-4; no clear D. Germline assignment: CDR1 SGHVS and CDR2 FQNEAQ. Trimming stripped 5 bases from V and 3 bases from J, with 13 bases between. The CDR3 spans 15 residues. CDR3 protein: CASSHSWEANEKLFF. In DNA form, the CDR3 reads TGTGCCAGCAGCCACTCCTGGGAGGCTAATGAAAAACTGTTTTTT.

The gene calls are TRBV2 and TRBJ2-1; TRBD2 aligns across 8 bases. V shed 10 bases and J 9 bases; nucleotides not matched to a gene: 11. The germline CDR1 and CDR2 sequences are SNHLY and FYNNEI. The CDR3 runs to 13 residues. Written as DNA, the CDR3 is TGTGCCAATGCGGGGGCGGGGGGTGGTGAGCAGTTCTTC. Protein sequence: CANAGAGGGEQFF.